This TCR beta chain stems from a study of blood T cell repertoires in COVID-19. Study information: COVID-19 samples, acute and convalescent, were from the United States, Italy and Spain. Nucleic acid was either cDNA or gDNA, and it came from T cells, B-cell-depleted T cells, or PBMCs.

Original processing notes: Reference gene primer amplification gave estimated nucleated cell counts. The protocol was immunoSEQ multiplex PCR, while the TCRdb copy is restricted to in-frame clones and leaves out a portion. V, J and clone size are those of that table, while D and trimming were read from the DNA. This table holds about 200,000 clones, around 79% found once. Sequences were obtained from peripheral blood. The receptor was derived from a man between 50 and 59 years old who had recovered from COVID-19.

The CDR3 region is CASSESRTGLSGNTIYF. DNA of the CDR3: TGTGCCAGCAGTGAATCAAGGACAGGCCTCTCTGGAAACACCATATATTTT. This chain links TRBV2 with TRBJ1-3; 7 bases agree with TRBD1. V lost 2 bases to trimming and J lost 0 bases; unmatched junction nucleotides: 7. The CDR3 runs to 17 residues. The germline gives CDR1 SNHLY, CDR2 FYNNEI.